What follows are 17 T cell receptor beta chains derived from one specimen sequenced in a study of CD4 T cells in relation to SARS-CoV-2 and coronaviruses. Before the COVID-19 pandemic, during about 2011-2019, CD4+ T cells were taken from unexposed donors. Here immunoSEQ multiplex PCR was the method, and the copy in TCRdb shows in-frame clones only, minus some. The data contain 55,000 to 75,000 clones, 75% to 90% of them singletons. The sequenced sample consisted of memory CD4+ T cells from PBMCs. These receptors were obtained from a human donor in good health.

The chain combines TRBV6-5 with TRBJ1-4; 10 nucleotides align to TRBD1. V shed 8 bases, J shed 4 bases, and the junction held 4 bases outside the gene matches. Per the germline V gene, CDR1 is MNHEY and CDR2 is SVGAGI. CDR3 size: 14 residues. CDR3 in DNA: TGTGCCAGCGAGACAGGGGGCAGTAATGAAAAACTGTTTTTT. Amino acids: CASETGGSNEKLFF.

The chain joins TRBV27 to TRBJ1-5; possible D gene TRBD1, 5 bases. Germline V gene data show CDR1 as MNHEY and CDR2 as SMNVEV (reference sequence). The CDR3 length is 16 residues. The ends were cut back, 6 bases at V and 3 bases at J, with 18 bases in the middle. CDR3: CASRYLGGGLNQPQHF. DNA of the CDR3: TGTGCCAGCAGATACCTGGGGGGGGGACTCAATCAGCCCCAGCATTTT.

V usage is TRBV27 and J usage is TRBJ2-3, with TRBD2 identical over 8 bases. This CDR3 is built from 14 residues. CDR1 and CDR2 from the germline V gene are MNHEY and SMNVEV (reference sequence). V lost 4 bases, J lost 3 bases, and 3 bases stayed unmatched. The DNA for the CDR3 is TGTGCCAGCAGTTGGCGGGAGGCTACAGATACGCAGTATTTT. Protein product: CASSWREATDTQYF.

This clone appeared a single time. The chain employs TRBV30 and TRBJ2-3, with TRBD2 matching over 8 bases. With V trimmed by 4 bases and J by 8 bases, 5 bases remained unmatched. The CDR3 covers 12 residues. Germline-derived CDR1 and CDR2 are GTSNPN and SVGIG (reference sequence). In nucleotides, the CDR3 is TGTGCCTGGACTCGGGGGGGAAGTACGCAGTATTTT. Its protein product is CAWTRGGSTQYF.

This rearrangement joins TRBV15 to TRBJ2-6; a possible D gene is TRBD1 (5 bases). The germline CDR1 and CDR2 sequences are LNHNV and YYDKDF (reference sequence). The CDR3 is made up of 17 amino acids. V gave up 1 base and J gave up 2 bases, with 12 bases separating them. The CDR3 DNA reads as TGTGCCACCAGCAGAGGACGAGCCAGGGCTGGGGCCAACGTCCTGACTTTC. Protein product: CATSRGRARAGANVLTF.

Turning to this clone: The sample carries other DNA sequences with the same CDR3. The chain carries TRBV5-1 and TRBJ1-2; D is ambiguous. CDR1 is SGHRS and CDR2 is YFSETQ in the germline V gene. V lost 1 base, J lost 2 bases, and 9 bases lay in between. The CDR3 loop spans 14 amino acids. CDR3 in DNA: TGCGCCAGCAGCTTGACAACAGCGAACTATGGCTACACCTTC. Translation gives CASSLTTANYGYTF.

The chain is built from TRBV6-7 and TRBJ1-3; no definite D call. TRBV6-7 is assigned to the ORF class and has an uncertain function. The CDR3 consists of 16 residues. V lost 4 bases to trimming and J lost 0 bases, with 13 bases between them. The CDR3 DNA follows: TGTGCCAGCAGTTTTGATAAGCTTCTCTCTGGAAACACCATATATTTT. Protein sequence: CASSFDKLLSGNTIYF.

The count of this clone is one. This chain joins TRBV5-1 and TRBJ1-4; TRBD1 agrees at 7 bases. Germline V gives CDR1 SGHRS, CDR2 YFSETQ. V trimming: 2 bases; J trimming: 7 bases; junction bases outside the gene matches: 5. The CDR3 totals 14 residues. CDR3 in amino acids: CASSLQGLGEKLFF. CDR3 sequence (DNA): TGCGCCAGCAGCTTACAGGGGCTTGGTGAAAAACTGTTTTTT.

The rearrangement uses TRBV27 and TRBJ1-4, with 11 bases fitting TRBD1. V gave up 4 bases and J gave up 7 bases; unmatched junction bases: 5. The CDR3 totals 15 residues. CDR1 and CDR2 (germline): MNHEY, SMNVEV (reference sequence). The CDR3: CASSSGQGAVEKLFF. CDR3 nucleotide sequence: TGTGCCAGCAGTTCAGGACAGGGGGCGGTTGAAAAACTGTTTTTT.

The chain recombines TRBV3-1 (or the pseudogene TRBV3-2) with TRBJ1-3; D call uncertain. Germline CDR1 and CDR2: LGHDT and YNNKEL (reference sequence). V gave up 1 base and J gave up 2 bases, with 3 bases separating them. This CDR3 region has 13 residues. This CDR3 is CASSQVAGNTIYF. The CDR3 DNA follows: TGTGCCAGCAGCCAAGTTGCTGGAAACACCATATATTTT.

This clone was found a few times. This chain uses TRBV6-5 with TRBJ1-1; D gene ambiguous. Trimming shortened V by 6 bases and J by 0 bases, and 11 bases separated the two germline ends. The germline CDR1 and CDR2 sequences are MNHEY and SVGAGI. The CDR3 is made up of 14 amino acids. CDR3 coding DNA: TGTGCCAGCAGCGTCCTCCCTATGAACACTGAAGCTTTCTTT. Translating it yields CASSVLPMNTEAFF.

J is TRBJ2-1 and V is TRBV4-3, with D tentatively TRBD1 (6 bases). The CDR3 runs to 16 residues. Trimming shortened V by 0 bases and J by 3 bases, and 12 bases separated the two germline ends. Germline loops: CDR1 LGHNA, CDR2 YSLEER. The CDR3 DNA follows: TGCGCCAGCAGCCAAGATTTACAGGGAAACTACAATGAGCAGTTCTTC. This codes for CASSQDLQGNYNEQFF.

The chain combines TRBV5-1 with TRBJ1-2; D not resolved. CDR1 and CDR2 (germline): SGHRS, YFSETQ. The ends were cut back, 3 bases at V and 8 bases at J, with 11 bases in the middle. The CDR3 is 12 residues long. CDR3 coding DNA: TGCGCCAGCAGCTCCACAGCCAGGGGCTACACCTTC. It yields the protein CASSSTARGYTF.

The chain carries TRBV24-1 and TRBJ2-2, with no clear D. This CDR3 is 14 amino acids long. V lost 3 bases and J lost 1, with 5 bases in between. CDR1 and CDR2 (germline): KGHDR, SFDVKD. DNA for the CDR3: TGTGCCACCAGTGATCCCGGGAACACCGGGGAGCTGTTTTTT. It specifies CATSDPGNTGELFF.

The chain links TRBV24-1 to TRBJ2-2; maybe TRBD1 (5 bases). In germline, CDR1 is KGHDR, CDR2 SFDVKD. The CDR3 totals 14 residues. The germline V and J ends were trimmed by 7 bases and 1 base, with 9 bases remaining between them. The CDR3: CATRGRVNTGELFF. CDR3 DNA sequence: TGTGCCACCAGGGGCAGGGTGAACACCGGGGAGCTGTTTTTT.

The CDR3 protein is CASSLFRTGELFF. DNA of the CDR3: TGCGCCAGCAGCTTGTTCCGCACCGGGGAGCTGTTTTTT. This rearrangement joins TRBV5-1 to TRBJ2-2; D gene ambiguous. Germline CDR1 is SGHRS and CDR2 is YFSETQ. V shed 1 base and J shed 4 bases, with 5 bases lying between them. The CDR3 length is 13 residues.

V is TRBV29-1 and J is TRBJ2-7, with TRBD2 matching 7 bases. Per the germline V gene, CDR1 is SQVTM and CDR2 is ANQGSEA. The CDR3 has 13 residues. V dropped 5 bases and J dropped 6; count of bases not matched to a gene: 10. The chain's CDR3 is CSVTILASTEQYF. In DNA form, the CDR3 reads TGCAGCGTTACCATACTAGCGTCTACCGAGCAGTACTTC.